The 21 T cell receptor beta chains in this list originate from one sample, sequenced in a study of cytomegalovirus exposure and HLA in healthy donors. Researchers ran the PCR with 60 Vbeta and 13 Jbeta primers. The repertoire was sequenced with immunoSEQ multiplex PCR; TCRdb's copy has only in-frame clones and lacks some. The sample data list some 67,000 clones. Source material: PBMCs. The receptors originated from a woman aged 30 to 39 in good health and CMV-seronegative.

The chain combines TRBV9 with TRBJ2-1; TRBD2 matches at 15 bases. In germline, CDR1 is SGDLS, CDR2 YYNGEE. The junction had 7 bases not matched to a gene; V was cut back by 3 bases and J by 0 bases. The CDR3 is 19 amino acids. The chain's CDR3 is CASSGIGLAGGSSYNEQFF. In DNA form, the CDR3 reads TGTGCCAGCAGCGGAATAGGACTAGCGGGAGGGAGCTCCTACAATGAGCAGTTCTTC.

V is TRBV6-1 and J is TRBJ1-2, with a tentative D call TRBD1 (5 bases). The germline V and J ends were trimmed by 6 bases and 8 bases, with 19 bases remaining between them. Germline loops: CDR1 MNHNS, CDR2 SASEGT. CDR3 length: 14 amino acids. The CDR3 sequence: CASRRPGQRSGYTF. CDR3 DNA sequence: TGTGCCAGCAGGAGACCTGGACAAAGAAGCGGCTACACCTTC.

The V call is TRBV4-1, the J call TRBJ2-6; 9 bases align to TRBD1. Germline V CDR1 and CDR2: MGHRA, YSYEKL. V shed 4 bases and J 0 bases; nucleotides not matched to a gene: 16. This CDR3 is built from 21 residues. The CDR3: CASSLPRGRDRASSGANVLTF. CDR3 in DNA: TGCGCCAGCAGCCTTCCCAGGGGTCGGGACAGGGCGAGCTCTGGGGCCAACGTCCTGACTTTC.

The chain uses TRBV4-1 and TRBJ2-7; 7 bases are a match to TRBD1. Germline V gene lookup returns CDR1 MGHRA and CDR2 YSYEKL. The CDR3 is made up of 15 amino acids. With 5 bases clipped from V and 2 bases from J, the junction kept 9 bases outside the gene matches. In nucleotides, the CDR3 is TGCGCCAGCAGCTCCCGCCGGGACAGCGCCTACGAGCAGTACTTC. Protein sequence: CASSSRRDSAYEQYF.

The rearrangement links TRBV27 to TRBJ2-5, with D possibly matching TRBD1 (6 bases). Trimming pared 5 bases from V and 4 bases from J, leaving 11 bases between. CDR3 length: 13 residues. Germline lookup yields CDR1 MNHEY and CDR2 SMNVEV (reference sequence). In nucleotides, the CDR3 is TGTGCCAGCAGTGTACAGGGACGAGAGACCCAGTACTTC. It is translated as CASSVQGRETQYF.

V gene TRBV9 combines with J gene TRBJ1-3, with D hard to call. With 0 bases removed from V and 7 bases from J, the gap between germline ends came to 14 bases. Germline V lookup: CDR1 SGDLS, CDR2 YYNGEE. There are 15 residues in the CDR3. CDR3 sequence: CASSVGGGSGNTIYF. DNA for the CDR3: TGTGCCAGCAGCGTAGGAGGAGGGTCGGGGAACACCATATATTTT.

This chain uses TRBV6-4 with TRBJ2-3; TRBD1 is a possible D gene (6 bases). V gave up 0 bases and J gave up 3 bases, with 10 bases separating them. The CDR3 is 15 residues long. Germline CDR1 reads MRHNA; CDR2 reads SNTAGT. The DNA of the CDR3 is TGTGCCAGCAGTGACTCTGGACAGATAACAGATACGCAGTATTTT. It translates to CASSDSGQITDTQYF.

The V call is TRBV5-6, the J call TRBJ2-3, with D possibly TRBD2 on 6 matching bases. V gave up 4 bases and J gave up 0 bases, with 12 bases separating them. Germline CDR1 reads SGHDT; CDR2 reads YYEEEE. This CDR3 spans 15 amino acids. DNA of the CDR3: TGTGCCAGCAGCGAAGGGACTCTAAGCACAGATACGCAGTATTTT. As protein: CASSEGTLSTDTQYF.

The chain links TRBV6-5 to TRBJ1-1; no firm D call. The CDR3 extends over 15 amino acids. The germline V and J ends were trimmed by 3 bases and 1 base, with 12 bases remaining between them. CDR1 is MNHEY, CDR2 SVGAGI, per germline. The CDR3 reads CASSYPGTQNTEAFF. The CDR3 DNA reads as TGTGCCAGCAGTTATCCGGGAACTCAGAACACTGAAGCTTTCTTT.

The rearrangement joins TRBV19 to TRBJ2-7; D gene uncertain. Trimming left V 3 bases short and J 5 bases short, with 14 bases between. CDR1 is LNHDA, CDR2 SQIVND, per germline (reference sequence). There are 14 residues in the CDR3. The CDR3: CASSIQSRQNEQYF. Here the CDR3 DNA reads TGTGCCAGTAGTATTCAGTCACGCCAAAACGAGCAGTACTTC.

Its frequency marks this clone as medium-sized. The sample carries other DNA sequences with the same CDR3. The rearrangement joins TRBV5-6 to TRBJ1-5; 8 bases are a match to TRBD1. CDR1 is SGHDT, CDR2 YYEEEE, per germline. This CDR3 spans 15 amino acids. V was pared by 0 bases and J by 3 bases, with 2 bases of the junction left unmatched. The CDR3 DNA follows: TGTGCCAGCAGCTTGGGCAGGGGGCTCAATCAGCCCCAGCATTTT. Amino acids: CASSLGRGLNQPQHF. Full variable domain (rest looked up from reference TRBV5-6 and TRBJ1-5): DAGVTQSPTHLIKTRGQQVTLRCSPKSGHDTVSWYQQALGQGPQFIFQYYEEEERQRGNFPDRFSGHQFPNYSSELNVNALLLGDSALYLCASSLGRGLNQPQHFGDGTRLSIL.

V usage is TRBV18 and J usage is TRBJ1-1; D is unresolved. The CDR3 spans 14 residues. Per germline, CDR1 KGHSH and CDR2 LQKENI. V lost 0 bases to trimming and J lost 5 bases, with 10 bases between them. In nucleotides, the CDR3 is TGTGCCAGCTCACCACCAGTCCCCAGAACTGAAGCTTTCTTT. Its translation: CASSPPVPRTEAFF.

About this clone: At one end the junction does not follow the germline gene, possibly because of a read error. The genes are TRBV6-1 and TRBJ1-3; 8 positions match TRBD1. Germline V gene sequence: CDR1 MNHNS, CDR2 SASEGT. CDR3 length: 18 amino acids. This CDR3 is CASREGTGSIVRGNTIYF. DNA for the CDR3: TGTGCCAGCAGAGAAGGGACAGGTTCTATCGTGAGAGGAAACACCATATATTTT.

The CDR3 sequence: CASSSRQETQYF. DNA for the CDR3: TGTGCCAGCAGCTCGAGACAAGAGACCCAGTACTTC. The chain joins TRBV7-8 to TRBJ2-5; the D is unclear. CDR3 length: 12 residues. The V end lost 4 bases, the J end lost 2 bases, and 5 bases lay between the germline ends. Per germline, CDR1 SGHVS and CDR2 FQNEAQ.

The V and J genes are TRBV7-9 and TRBJ1-4; the D is unclear. The germline V gene has CDR1 SEHNR and CDR2 FQNEAQ (reference sequence). The CDR3 extends over 15 amino acids. V lost 2 bases and J 1 base, leaving 8 bases between the germline ends. Written as DNA, the CDR3 is TGTGCCAGCAGCTTATTTTCGGTAACTAATGAAAAACTGTTTTTT. Its translation: CASSLFSVTNEKLFF. Filled out from reference TRBV7-9 and TRBJ1-4, the complete variable domain reads DTGVSQNPRHKITKRGQNVTFRCDPISEHNRLYWYRQTLGQGPEFLTYFQNEAQLEKSRLLSDRFSAERPKGSFSTLEIQRTEQGDSAMYLCASSLFSVTNEKLFFGSGTQLSVL.

The V gene is TRBV6-5, the J gene TRBJ2-7; D is possibly TRBD2 (5 bases). Germline V gene lookup returns CDR1 MNHEY and CDR2 SVGAGI. The germline V and J ends were trimmed by 7 bases and 6 bases, with 22 bases remaining between them. There are 15 residues in the CDR3. CDR3 DNA: TGTGCCAGCACCCTCCGGCGTAGTAGCGCTCTCGAGCAGTACTTC. Protein: CASTLRRSSALEQYF.

V gene TRBV28 combines with J gene TRBJ2-6; D may be TRBD2 (5 bases). There are 15 residues in the CDR3. V lost 4 bases to trimming and J lost 2 bases, with 9 bases between them. Germline CDR1 and CDR2: MDHEN and SYDVKM. The CDR3 nucleotides read TGTGCCAGCAGTTCCCGGGGAGCTGGGGCCAACGTCCTGACTTTC. Translated, it gives CASSSRGAGANVLTF. Full variable domain (rest looked up from reference TRBV28 and TRBJ2-6): DVKVTQSSRYLVKRTGEKVFLECVQDMDHENMFWYRQDPGLGLRLIYFSYDVKMKEKGDIPEGYSVSREKKERFSLILESASTNQTSMYLCASSSRGAGANVLTFGAGSRLTVL.

CDR3 residues: CASSWAGGAYEQYF. CDR3 DNA: TGTGCCAGCAGTTGGGCGGGAGGGGCCTACGAGCAGTACTTC. The chain combines TRBV28 with TRBJ2-7; 9 bases fit TRBD2. V shed 4 bases and J 2 bases; nucleotides not matched to a gene: 3. The CDR3 contains 14 residues. Germline-derived CDR1 and CDR2 are MDHEN and SYDVKM.

The V call is TRBV7-9, the J call TRBJ2-3, with 10 bases aligning to TRBD2. CDR3 length equals 16 residues. Germline-derived CDR1 and CDR2 are SEHNR and FQNEAQ (reference sequence). V was clipped by 4 bases and J by 6 bases; unmatched bases: 10. The CDR3 loop reads CASSSVDSGRWDTQYF. In nucleotides, the CDR3 is TGTGCCAGCAGCTCTGTGGATAGCGGGAGGTGGGATACGCAGTATTTT. Combining the CDR3 with reference TRBV7-9 and TRBJ2-3 gives the whole variable domain DTGVSQNPRHKITKRGQNVTFRCDPISEHNRLYWYRQTLGQGPEFLTYFQNEAQLEKSRLLSDRFSAERPKGSFSTLEIQRTEQGDSAMYLCASSSVDSGRWDTQYFGPGTRLTVL.

The chain has TRBV6-6 and TRBJ1-5; 7 nucleotides agree with TRBD1. This CDR3 is 14 amino acids long. The V and J ends lost 2 bases and 7 bases, in that order; junction bases with no gene match: 5. Germline V gene sequence: CDR1 MNHNY, CDR2 SVGAGI (reference sequence). This CDR3 is CASSYRQGPQPQHF. As DNA, the CDR3 is TGTGCCAGCAGTTACCGACAGGGCCCGCAGCCCCAGCATTTT.

CDR3 loop: CAWRSPGAYEQYF. The DNA for the CDR3 is TGTGCCTGGAGGTCCCCGGGTGCCTACGAGCAGTACTTC. The V call is TRBV30, the J call TRBJ2-7; D not resolved. Germline CDR1 is GTSNPN and CDR2 is SVGIG (reference sequence). CDR3 length: 13 amino acids. Trimming took 3 bases from V and 2 from J, leaving 11 bases between them.